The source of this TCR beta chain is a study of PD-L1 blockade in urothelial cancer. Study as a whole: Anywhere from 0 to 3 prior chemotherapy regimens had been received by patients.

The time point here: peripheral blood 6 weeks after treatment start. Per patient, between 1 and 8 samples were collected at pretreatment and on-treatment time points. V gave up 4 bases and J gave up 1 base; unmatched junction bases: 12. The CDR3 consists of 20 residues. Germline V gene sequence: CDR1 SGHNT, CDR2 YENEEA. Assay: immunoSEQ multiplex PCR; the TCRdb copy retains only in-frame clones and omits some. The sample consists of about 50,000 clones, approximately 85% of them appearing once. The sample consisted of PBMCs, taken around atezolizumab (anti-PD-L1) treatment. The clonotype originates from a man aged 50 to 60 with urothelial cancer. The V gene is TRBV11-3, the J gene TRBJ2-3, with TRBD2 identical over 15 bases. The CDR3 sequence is CASSSRLGTSGGTGTDTQYF. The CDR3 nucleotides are TGTGCCAGCAGCTCGCGCCTCGGGACTAGCGGGGGGACGGGCACAGATACGCAGTATTTT.